This passage covers 20 T cell receptor beta chains from one sample sequenced in a study of shared clonotypes between healthy human individuals. Naive CD8 cells lacked CD45RO and underwent positive selection for CCR7, leaving out terminally differentiated effector memory CD45RA+ cells. Repertoires were generated with immunoSEQ multiplex PCR, while TCRdb's copy carries only in-frame clones and drops some. The sample lists a few million clones; about 94% were seen once. The sample consisted of naive CD8+ T cells from PBMCs. These receptors came from a young man in good health. Some clones in this sample may be carry-over from other donors' samples.

V and J are TRBV15 and TRBJ2-1; TRBD2 might be the D (5 bases). This CDR3 has 15 residues. Between the trimmed V and J ends, which lost 3 bases and 0 bases, there was a span of 9 bases. The germline V gene encodes CDR1 LNHNV and CDR2 YYDKDF (reference sequence). CDR3 coding DNA: TGTGCCACCAGCAGCGGGGTTAGCTCCTACAATGAGCAGTTCTTC. It specifies CATSSGVSSYNEQFF.

The rearrangement uses TRBV27 and TRBJ1-2, with 8 bases lining up with TRBD1. V trimming: 3 bases; J trimming: 4 bases; junction bases outside the gene matches: 7. Germline V lookup: CDR1 MNHEY, CDR2 SMNVEV (reference sequence). This CDR3 is built from 15 residues. The CDR3 sequence is CASSFTRTGSYGYTF. The CDR3 coding sequence is TGTGCCAGCAGTTTCACAAGGACAGGGTCCTATGGCTACACCTTC.

This chain uses TRBV28 with TRBJ1-5; the D gene is possibly TRBD1 (6 bases). Between the trimmed V and J ends, which lost 2 bases and 4 bases, there was a span of 21 bases. CDR1 is MDHEN and CDR2 is SYDVKM in the germline V gene. This CDR3 has 18 residues. CDR3 loop: CASSLLLSEGEGNQPQHF. The CDR3 DNA reads TGTGCCAGCAGTTTACTCCTCTCCGAGGGGGAAGGAAATCAGCCCCAGCATTTT.

This chain links TRBV2 with TRBJ1-5, with 9 positions matching TRBD1. CDR3 length: 16 residues. Germline assignment: CDR1 SNHLY and CDR2 FYNNEI. Losses at the gene ends were 6 bases for V and 2 bases for J; bases not matched to a gene: 8. CDR3 residues: CASRGPGQGRNQPQHF. The CDR3 nucleotides are TGTGCCAGCAGGGGCCCGGGACAGGGTCGCAATCAGCCCCAGCATTTT.

This chain links TRBV28 with TRBJ2-3; tentative D call: TRBD2 (5 bases). Germline values: CDR1 MDHEN, CDR2 SYDVKM. The CDR3 sequence is 12 residues long. The ends were cut back, 1 base at V and 14 bases at J, with 13 bases in the middle. CDR3 sequence reads: CASSLSSRSPYF. The CDR3 region has the DNA TGTGCCAGCAGTTTATCTAGCCGGAGCCCGTATTTT.

The sample holds a few counts of this clone. The CDR3 region has the DNA TGTGCCAGCAGTCCGGGACCGGGGGAAGCTTTCTTT. This gives the protein CASSPGPGEAFF. The J gene is TRBJ1-1, the V gene TRBV28; possible D gene TRBD1, 5 bases. The germline CDR1 and CDR2 sequences are MDHEN and SYDVKM. The CDR3 spans 12 residues. V shed 5 bases and J shed 8 bases, with 12 bases lying between them.

V gene TRBV7-9 combines with J gene TRBJ2-3, with a possible D match to TRBD1 (6 bases). This CDR3 has 17 residues. Germline V gives CDR1 SEHNR, CDR2 FQNEAQ (reference sequence). V was cut by 3 bases and J by 6 bases, with 22 bases left in between. Here the CDR3 DNA reads TGTGCCAGCAGCTTGGGGCAGGGGTTGATCGACGCGGATACGCAGTATTTT. Protein product: CASSLGQGLIDADTQYF.

The chain couples TRBV7-3 to TRBJ2-1; TRBD2 might be the D (6 bases). CDR1 is SGHTA and CDR2 is FQGTGA in the germline V gene. This CDR3 has 15 residues. Trimming left V 4 bases short and J 7 bases short, with 17 bases between. The CDR3 is CASSSSLGGGNEQFF. CDR3 bases: TGTGCCAGCAGCTCCAGCCTTGGAGGAGGGAATGAGCAGTTCTTC.

This clone was found a few times. The V gene is TRBV30, the J gene TRBJ1-1; no definite D call. V was trimmed by 4 bases and J by 2 bases, leaving 5 bases between them. Germline V gene lookup returns CDR1 GTSNPN and CDR2 SVGIG (reference sequence). This CDR3 contains 11 residues. CDR3 nucleotide sequence: TGTGCCTGGACAGACAACACTGAAGCTTTCTTT. It encodes CAWTDNTEAFF. Full variable domain (missing parts from reference TRBV30 and TRBJ1-1): SQTIHQWPATLVQPVGSPLSLECTVEGTSNPNLYWYRQAAGRGLQLLFYSVGIGQISSEVPQNLSASRPQDRQFILSSKKLLLSDSGFYLCAWTDNTEAFFGQGTRLTVV.

V is TRBV7-9 and J is TRBJ2-3; no reliable D call. CDR3 length equals 11 residues. Germline assignment: CDR1 SEHNR and CDR2 FQNEAQ (reference sequence). V shed 6 bases and J shed 5 bases, with 6 bases lying between them. CDR3 bases: TGTGCCAGCAGTATGGGAGATACGCAGTATTTT. Its protein is CASSMGDTQYF.

V usage is TRBV27 and J usage is TRBJ2-1; 11 positions agree with TRBD2. This CDR3 has 14 residues. After removal of 3 bases from V and 10 bases from J, the junction contained 5 bases not matched to a gene. CDR1 and CDR2 from the germline V gene are MNHEY and SMNVEV (reference sequence). This chain's CDR3 is CASSFSGRAGEQFF. The CDR3 DNA reads TGTGCCAGCAGTTTTAGCGGGAGGGCAGGGGAGCAGTTCTTC.

The chain employs TRBV7-6 and TRBJ2-7; D may be TRBD2 (7 bases). The V end lost 1 base, the J end lost 2 bases, and 15 bases lay between the germline ends. CDR3 length: 16 residues. Germline CDR1 reads SGHVS; CDR2 reads FNYEAQ. CDR3: CASSLGGGSLPYEQYF. In nucleotides, the CDR3 is TGTGCCAGCAGCTTAGGGGGGGGCTCCTTACCCTACGAGCAGTACTTC.

The rearrangement links TRBV7-3 to TRBJ2-5; perhaps TRBD2 as D (6 bases). This CDR3 spans 15 amino acids. CDR1 and CDR2 from the germline V gene are SGHTA and FQGTGA. Trimming took 5 bases from V and 1 from J, leaving 14 bases between them. This CDR3 is CASSPMGSGQETQYF. Here the CDR3 DNA reads TGTGCCAGCAGCCCGATGGGTAGCGGCCAAGAGACCCAGTACTTC.

The chain combines TRBV7-9 with TRBJ2-7; D remains ambiguous. Germline-derived CDR1 and CDR2 are SEHNR and FQNEAQ (reference sequence). This CDR3 comprises 11 residues. V gave up 5 bases and J gave up 4 bases, with 6 bases separating them. The CDR3 nucleotides read TGTGCCAGCAGCGTCCGGTACGAGCAGTACTTC. Amino acids: CASSVRYEQYF.

The V gene is TRBV28, the J gene TRBJ1-1; D gene ambiguous. The CDR3 has 14 amino acids. Germline V gene lookup returns CDR1 MDHEN and CDR2 SYDVKM. The germline V and J ends were trimmed by 6 bases and 0 bases, with 11 bases remaining between them. The CDR3 loop is CASSRRPMNTEAFF. CDR3 nucleotide sequence: TGTGCCAGCAGCCGTCGGCCCATGAACACTGAAGCTTTCTTT.

This rearrangement joins TRBV28 to TRBJ2-7; TRBD2 might be the D (5 bases). The length of the CDR3 is 15 residues. V was trimmed by 6 bases and J by 3 bases, leaving 18 bases between them. Germline CDR1 is MDHEN and CDR2 is SYDVKM. CDR3 DNA: TGTGCCAGCAGGCCGAGCGGCTCGACTATCTACGAGCAGTACTTC. Translation: CASRPSGSTIYEQYF.

The genes are TRBV29-1 and TRBJ1-1; D might be TRBD1 (6 bases). The V gene lost 6 bases and the J gene lost 3 bases, with 14 bases spanning the gap. Per the germline V gene, CDR1 is SQVTM and CDR2 is ANQGSEA. CDR3 length equals 13 residues. CDR3 nucleotides: TGCAGCGTATATGGACAGTCGGACACTGAAGCTTTCTTT. Protein sequence: CSVYGQSDTEAFF.

The chain recombines TRBV7-9 with TRBJ2-7; a weak D match, TRBD1 (7 bases). V was shortened by 5 bases and J by 3 bases, with 20 bases between the two germline ends. The CDR3 runs to 16 residues. Looked up from germline, CDR1 is SEHNR and CDR2 is FQNEAQ (reference sequence). The CDR3 bases are TGTGCCAGCAGCGCTAACAGGGGAGTGGACTACTACGAGCAGTACTTC. Amino acids: CASSANRGVDYYEQYF. Variable domain in full (rest from reference TRBV7-9 and TRBJ2-7): DTGVSQNPRHKITKRGQNVTFRCDPISEHNRLYWYRQTLGQGPEFLTYFQNEAQLEKSRLLSDRFSAERPKGSFSTLEIQRTEQGDSAMYLCASSANRGVDYYEQYFGPGTRLTVT.

The chain carries TRBV6-5 and TRBJ1-1; maybe TRBD1 (5 bases). Trimming stripped 5 bases from V and 4 bases from J, with 11 bases between. The germline gives CDR1 MNHEY, CDR2 SVGAGI. The CDR3 is 13 residues long. The DNA of the CDR3 is TGTGCCAGCAGTGGCGACAGACTCACTGAAGCTTTCTTT. Residues: CASSGDRLTEAFF.

This chain joins TRBV28 and TRBJ1-3; perhaps TRBD1 as D (5 bases). The CDR3 runs to 13 residues. Between the trimmed V and J ends, which lost 8 bases and 0 bases, there was a span of 8 bases. Germline-derived CDR1 and CDR2 are MDHEN and SYDVKM. CDR3: CASDSDSGNTIYF. CDR3 nucleotides: TGTGCCAGCGACAGTGACTCTGGAAACACCATATATTTT.